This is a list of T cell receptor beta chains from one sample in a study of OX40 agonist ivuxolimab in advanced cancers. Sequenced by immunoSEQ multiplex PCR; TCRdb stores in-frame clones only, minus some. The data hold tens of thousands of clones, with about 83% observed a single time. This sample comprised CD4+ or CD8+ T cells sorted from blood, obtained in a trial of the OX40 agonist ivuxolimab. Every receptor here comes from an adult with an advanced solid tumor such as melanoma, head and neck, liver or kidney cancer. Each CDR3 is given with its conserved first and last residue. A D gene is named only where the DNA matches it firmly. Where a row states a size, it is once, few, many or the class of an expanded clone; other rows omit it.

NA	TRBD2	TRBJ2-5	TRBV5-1	TGCGCCAGCAGCTACTACGGACTAGCAGAAGAGACCCAGTACTTC	CASSYYGLAEETQYF
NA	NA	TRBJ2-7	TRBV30	TGTGCCTGGAGTAAATGGGGCTACGAGCAGTACTTC	CAWSKWGYEQYF
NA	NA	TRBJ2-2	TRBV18	TGTGCCAGCTCACCACCGACCAACACCGGGGAGCTGTTTTTT	CASSPPTNTGELFF
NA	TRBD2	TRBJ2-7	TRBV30	TGTGCCTGGGCGGGGGAACTCACTGGCGAGCAGTACTTC	CAWAGELTGEQYF
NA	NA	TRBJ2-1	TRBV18	TGTGCCAGCTCACCCCCCTTCAAAAGCTCCTACAATGAGCAGTTCTTC	CASSPPFKSSYNEQFF
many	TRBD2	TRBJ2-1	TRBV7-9	TGTGCCAGCAGCCCTCGGCGGGAGGGCCGGTATGAGCAGTTCTTC	CASSPRREGRYEQFF
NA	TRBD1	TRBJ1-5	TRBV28	TGTGCCAGCAGTTTAACAGGGGTAAATCAGCCCCAGCATTTT	CASSLTGVNQPQHF
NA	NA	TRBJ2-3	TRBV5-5	TGTGCCAGCAGTTTATCGACCCCCACAGATACGCAGTATTTT	CASSLSTPTDTQYF
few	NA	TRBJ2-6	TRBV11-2	TGTGCCAGCAGCTTAGTGACTGGGGCCAACGTCCTGACTTTC	CASSLVTGANVLTF
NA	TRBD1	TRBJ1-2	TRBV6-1	TGTGCCAGCAGTGAGTCCTGGGGGACAGGGGCCTATGGCTACACCTTC	CASSESWGTGAYGYTF
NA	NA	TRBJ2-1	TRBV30	TGTGCCTGGGACCGTTTCTCCTACAATGAGCAGTTCTTC	CAWDRFSYNEQFF
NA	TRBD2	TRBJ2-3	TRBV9	TGTGCCAGCAGCTACACCGGGACTAGCGGGACAGATACGCAGTATTTT	CASSYTGTSGTDTQYF
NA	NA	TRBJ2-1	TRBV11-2	TGTGCCAGCAGCCCGACTAGTCCCTACAATGAGCAGTTCTTC	CASSPTSPYNEQFF
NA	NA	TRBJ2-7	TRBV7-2	TGTGCCAGCAGCTTCTTCGCGGCCGAGCAGTACTTC	CASSFFAAEQYF